A selection of T cell receptor beta chains follows, all from one sample in a study of siplizumab effects on memory and regulatory T cells. Libraries were prepared by immunoSEQ multiplex PCR; TCRdb keeps only in-frame clonotypes and omits some of them. The sample holds about 13,000 clones, almost 40% seen once. Their antigen targets remain unknown. Sequenced material: CFSE-low (dividing) CD8+ T cells sorted from an allogeneic mixed lymphocyte reaction. These TCRs come from a human donor in good health; the cells came from an allogeneic mixed lymphocyte reaction. Each CDR3 is given with its conserved first and last residue. Fields, in order: CDR3 length, clone size, J gene, V gene, D gene, CDR3 protein, CDR3 DNA. A D gene is named only where the DNA matches it firmly. Where a row states a size, it is once, few, many or the class of an expanded clone; other rows omit it.

>13|.|TRBJ1-1|TRBV5-4|.
CASRPTVNTEAFF
TGTGCCAGCAGACCGACAGTGAACACTGAAGCTTTCTTT
>13|.|TRBJ2-7|TRBV9|TRBD2
CASSPTSGSEQYF
TGTGCCAGCAGTCCTACTAGCGGGAGCGAGCAGTACTTC
>14|medium-sized|TRBJ2-7|TRBV27|.
CASSAISPTYEQYF
TGTGCCAGCAGTGCTATAAGTCCGACCTACGAGCAGTACTTC
>14|.|TRBJ1-1|TRBV5-6|.
CASSFWNSPSIAFF
TGTGCCAGCAGCTTTTGGAACAGCCCATCTATAGCTTTCTTT
>12|medium-sized|TRBJ2-7|TRBV30|.
CAWSANQYEQYF
TGTGCCTGGAGTGCCAACCAATACGAGCAGTACTTC
>15|.|TRBJ2-1|TRBV19|.
CASSTDTYSYNEQFF
TGTGCCAGTAGTACCGACACCTACTCCTACAATGAGCAGTTCTTC
>17|.|TRBJ2-1|TRBV11-2|TRBD2
CASSLGGGARLYNEQFF
TGTGCCAGCAGCTTGGGCGGGGGGGCCCGACTCTACAATGAGCAGTTCTTC
>11|.|TRBJ1-5|TRBV27|.
CASSINQPQHF
TGTGCCAGCAGCATCAATCAGCCCCAGCATTTT
>14|.|TRBJ2-7|TRBV7-2|.
CASSFFTGDYEQYF
TGTGCCAGCAGCTTTTTCACAGGAGACTACGAGCAGTACTTC
>17|.|TRBJ1-1|TRBV7-9|.
CASSQNTPASGGTEAFF
TGTGCCAGCAGCCAGAACACTCCAGCGAGTGGGGGCACTGAAGCTTTCTTT
>14|few|TRBJ2-7|TRBV19|.
CASSILPGSYEQYF
TGTGCCAGTAGTATACTCCCCGGATCCTACGAGCAGTACTTC
>14|few|TRBJ1-1|TRBV15|.
CATSRGGTNTEAFF
TGTGCCACCAGCAGAGGAGGCACGAACACTGAAGCTTTCTTT
>14|.|TRBJ2-7|TRBV11-2|TRBD2
CASSLLAGGYEQYF
TGTGCCAGCAGCTTACTAGCGGGTGGCTACGAGCAGTACTTC
>14|medium-sized|TRBJ2-1|TRBV30|.
CAWGFMTDYNEQFF
TGTGCCTGGGGCTTTATGACAGATTACAATGAGCAGTTCTTC
>14|few|TRBJ1-1|TRBV6-5|TRBD1
CASSYGTGGTEAFF
TGTGCCAGCAGTTACGGGACAGGGGGCACTGAAGCTTTCTTT
>10|few|TRBJ1-2|TRBV4-1|.
CASRWRGYTF
TGCGCCAGCAGGTGGCGGGGCTACACCTTC
>17|once|TRBJ1-2|TRBV4-1|TRBD1
CASSQDPIAGGDLGYTF
TGCGCCAGCAGCCAAGACCCTATTGCAGGGGGCGATTTGGGCTACACCTTC
>15|.|TRBJ2-2|TRBV27|TRBD2
CASSWSGISPGELFF
TGTGCCAGCAGTTGGAGCGGGATTTCGCCCGGGGAGCTGTTTTTT
>15|.|TRBJ2-7|TRBV18|TRBD1
CASSPPDRGPYEQYF
TGTGCCAGCTCACCACCGGACAGGGGGCCCTACGAGCAGTACTTC
>12|few|TRBJ1-2|TRBV29-1|.
CSALGGYYGYTF
TGCAGCGCGCTCGGGGGATACTATGGCTACACCTTC
>14|medium-sized|TRBJ2-7|TRBV2|TRBD1
CASTRDRGLYEQYF
TGTGCCAGCACCCGGGACAGGGGGCTCTACGAGCAGTACTTC
>12|.|TRBJ2-3|TRBV5-4|.
CASSFGTDTQYF
TGTGCCAGCAGCTTCGGCACAGATACGCAGTATTTT
>13|.|TRBJ2-2|TRBV7-6|.
CASSKGFPGELFF
TGTGCCAGCAGTAAGGGGTTCCCCGGGGAGCTGTTTTTT
>13|.|TRBJ2-7|TRBV15|.
CATRPGSSYEQYF
TGTGCCACGCGGCCAGGGAGCTCCTACGAGCAGTACTTC
>13|.|TRBJ2-7|TRBV5-6|.
CASSFGDVYEQYF
TGTGCCAGCAGCTTCGGGGATGTCTACGAGCAGTACTTC
>18|medium-sized|TRBJ2-5|TRBV27|TRBD2
CASSLLPGPSGSQETQYF
TGTGCCAGCAGTTTATTACCCGGGCCTAGCGGATCTCAAGAGACCCAGTACTTC
>14|many|TRBJ2-7|TRBV5-1|TRBD1
CASSPGTDDYEQYF
TGCGCCAGCAGTCCCGGGACAGATGACTACGAGCAGTACTTC
>13|.|TRBJ2-4|TRBV9|.
CASSGGKSATQYF
TGTGCCAGCAGCGGGGGAAAGTCAGCCACCCAGTACTTC
>13|few|TRBJ2-7|TRBV7-9|TRBD1
CASSPWTGGEQYF
TGTGCCAGCAGCCCGTGGACAGGGGGAGAGCAGTACTTC